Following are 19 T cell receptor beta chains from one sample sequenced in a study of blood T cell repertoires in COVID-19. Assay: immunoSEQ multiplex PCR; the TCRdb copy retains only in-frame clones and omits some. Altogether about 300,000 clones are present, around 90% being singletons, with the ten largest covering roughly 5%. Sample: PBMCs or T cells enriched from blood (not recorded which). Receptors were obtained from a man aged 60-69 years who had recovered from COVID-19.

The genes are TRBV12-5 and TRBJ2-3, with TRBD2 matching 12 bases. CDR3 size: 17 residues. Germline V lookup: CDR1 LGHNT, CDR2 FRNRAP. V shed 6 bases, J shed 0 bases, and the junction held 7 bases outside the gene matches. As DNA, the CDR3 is TGTGCTAGTGGCCTCCTAGCGGGAGGGAATAGCACAGATACGCAGTATTTT. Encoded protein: CASGLLAGGNSTDTQYF.

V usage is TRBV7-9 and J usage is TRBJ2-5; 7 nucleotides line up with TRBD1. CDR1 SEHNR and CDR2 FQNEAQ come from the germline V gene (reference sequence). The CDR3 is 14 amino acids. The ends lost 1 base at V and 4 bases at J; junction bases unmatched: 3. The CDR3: CASSLGSGGETQYF. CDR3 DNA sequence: TGTGCCAGCAGCTTAGGCTCAGGGGGAGAGACCCAGTACTTC.

CDR3 in amino acids: CASSLGARTGGETQYF. The CDR3 DNA sequence: TGTGCCAGCAGCTTAGGGGCCAGGACAGGGGGGGAGACCCAGTACTTC. The genes are TRBV13 and TRBJ2-5; 10 bases map to TRBD1. The V and J ends lost 0 bases and 5 bases, in that order; junction bases with no gene match: 6. Germline CDR1 is PRHDT and CDR2 is FYEKMQ (reference sequence). CDR3 size: 16 residues.

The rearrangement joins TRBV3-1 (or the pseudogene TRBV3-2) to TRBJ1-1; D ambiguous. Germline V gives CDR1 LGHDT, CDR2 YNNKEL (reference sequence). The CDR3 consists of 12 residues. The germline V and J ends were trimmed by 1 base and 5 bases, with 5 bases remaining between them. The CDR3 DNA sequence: TGTGCCAGCAGCCAAGTCAGTACTGAAGCTTTCTTT. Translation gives CASSQVSTEAFF.

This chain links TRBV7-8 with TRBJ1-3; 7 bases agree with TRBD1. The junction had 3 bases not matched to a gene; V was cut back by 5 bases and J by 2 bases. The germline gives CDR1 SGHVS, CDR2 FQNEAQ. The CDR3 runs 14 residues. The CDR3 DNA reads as TGTGCCAGCAGCCCAACAGGGGCTGGAAACACCATATATTTT. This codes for CASSPTGAGNTIYF.

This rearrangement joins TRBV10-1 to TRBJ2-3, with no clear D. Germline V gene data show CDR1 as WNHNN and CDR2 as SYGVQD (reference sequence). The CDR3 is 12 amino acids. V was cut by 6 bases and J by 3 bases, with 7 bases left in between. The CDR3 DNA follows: TGCGCCAGCAGCACTTCGACAGATACGCAGTATTTT. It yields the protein CASSTSTDTQYF.

In DNA form, the CDR3 reads TGCACCAGCAGCCAACCGGGAGTGGAGACCGGGGAGCTGTTTTTT. It translates to CTSSQPGVETGELFF. The V gene is TRBV1, the J gene TRBJ2-2; the table's TRBD2 call for D was not verified on the DNA. TRBV1 is a known pseudogene. The CDR3 sequence is 15 residues long.

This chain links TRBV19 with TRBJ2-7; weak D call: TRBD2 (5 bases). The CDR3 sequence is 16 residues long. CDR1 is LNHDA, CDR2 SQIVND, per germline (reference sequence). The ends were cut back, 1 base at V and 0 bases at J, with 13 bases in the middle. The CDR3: CASSIVGGRSSYEQYF. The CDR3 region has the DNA TGTGCCAGTAGTATAGTGGGCGGGCGAAGCTCCTACGAGCAGTACTTC. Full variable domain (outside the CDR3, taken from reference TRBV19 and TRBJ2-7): DGGITQSPKYLFRKEGQNVTLSCEQNLNHDAMYWYRQDPGQGLRLIYYSQIVNDFQKGDIAEGYSVSREKKESFPLTVTSAQKNPTAFYLCASSIVGGRSSYEQYFGPGTRLTVT.

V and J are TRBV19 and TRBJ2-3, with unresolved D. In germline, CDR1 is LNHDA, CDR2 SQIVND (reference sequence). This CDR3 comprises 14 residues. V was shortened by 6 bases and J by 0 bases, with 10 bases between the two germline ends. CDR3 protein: CASSPAPSTDTQYF. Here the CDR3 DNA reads TGTGCCAGTAGCCCTGCGCCTAGCACAGATACGCAGTATTTT.

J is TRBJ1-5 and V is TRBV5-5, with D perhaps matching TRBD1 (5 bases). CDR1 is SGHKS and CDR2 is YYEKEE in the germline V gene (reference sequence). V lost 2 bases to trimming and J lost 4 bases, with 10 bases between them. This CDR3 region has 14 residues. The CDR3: CASSFAAGNQPQHF. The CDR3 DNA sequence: TGTGCCAGCAGCTTTGCTGCAGGGAATCAGCCCCAGCATTTT.

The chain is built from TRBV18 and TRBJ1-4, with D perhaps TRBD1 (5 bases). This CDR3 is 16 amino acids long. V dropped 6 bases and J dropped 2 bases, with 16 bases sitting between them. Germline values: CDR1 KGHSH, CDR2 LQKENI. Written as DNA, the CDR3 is TGTGCCAGCTCCCCGGCGCTCGGGGGTACTAATGAAAAACTGTTTTTT. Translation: CASSPALGGTNEKLFF. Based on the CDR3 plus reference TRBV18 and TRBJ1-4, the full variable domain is NAGVMQNPRHLVRRRGQEARLRCSPMKGHSHVYWYRQLPEEGLKFMVYLQKENIIDESGMPKERFSAEFPKEGPSILRIQQVVRGDSAAYFCASSPALGGTNEKLFFGSGTQLSVL.

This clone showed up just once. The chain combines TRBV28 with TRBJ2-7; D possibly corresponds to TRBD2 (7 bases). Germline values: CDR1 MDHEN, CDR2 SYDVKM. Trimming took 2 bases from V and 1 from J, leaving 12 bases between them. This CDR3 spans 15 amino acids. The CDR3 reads CASSLLGGASYEQYF. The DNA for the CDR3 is TGTGCCAGCAGTTTACTAGGGGGGGCTTCCTACGAGCAGTACTTC.

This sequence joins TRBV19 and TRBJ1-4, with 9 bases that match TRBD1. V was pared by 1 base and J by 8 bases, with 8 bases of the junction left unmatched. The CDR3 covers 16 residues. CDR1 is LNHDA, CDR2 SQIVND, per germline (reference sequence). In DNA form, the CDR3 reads TGTGCCAGTAGTATAGTATGGGGACAGGGCAGCGAAAAACTGTTTTTT. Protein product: CASSIVWGQGSEKLFF. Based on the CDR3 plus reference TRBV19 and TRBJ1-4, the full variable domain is DGGITQSPKYLFRKEGQNVTLSCEQNLNHDAMYWYRQDPGQGLRLIYYSQIVNDFQKGDIAEGYSVSREKKESFPLTVTSAQKNPTAFYLCASSIVWGQGSEKLFFGSGTQLSVL.

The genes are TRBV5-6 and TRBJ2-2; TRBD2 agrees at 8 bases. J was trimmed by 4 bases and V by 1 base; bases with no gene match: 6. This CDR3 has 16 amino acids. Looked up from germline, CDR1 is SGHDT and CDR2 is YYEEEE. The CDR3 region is CASSLMTSEVTGELFF. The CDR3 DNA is TGTGCCAGCAGCTTGATGACTAGCGAGGTCACCGGGGAGCTGTTTTTT. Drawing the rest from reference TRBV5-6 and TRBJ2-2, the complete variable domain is DAGVTQSPTHLIKTRGQQVTLRCSPKSGHDTVSWYQQALGQGPQFIFQYYEEEERQRGNFPDRFSGHQFPNYSSELNVNALLLGDSALYLCASSLMTSEVTGELFFGEGSRLTVL.

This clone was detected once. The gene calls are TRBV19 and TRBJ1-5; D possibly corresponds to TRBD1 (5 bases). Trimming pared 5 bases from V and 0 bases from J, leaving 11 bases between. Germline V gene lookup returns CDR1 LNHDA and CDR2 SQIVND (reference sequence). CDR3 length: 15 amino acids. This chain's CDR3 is CASSGGVRSNQPQHF. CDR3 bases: TGTGCCAGTAGTGGGGGGGTTCGTAGCAATCAGCCCCAGCATTTT.

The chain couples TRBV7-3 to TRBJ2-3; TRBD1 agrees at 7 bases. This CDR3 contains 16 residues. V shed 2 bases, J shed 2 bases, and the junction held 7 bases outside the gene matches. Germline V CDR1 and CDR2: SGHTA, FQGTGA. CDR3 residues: CASSLGHRGITDTQYF. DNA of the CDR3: TGTGCCAGCAGCTTAGGACACAGGGGAATCACAGATACGCAGTATTTT.

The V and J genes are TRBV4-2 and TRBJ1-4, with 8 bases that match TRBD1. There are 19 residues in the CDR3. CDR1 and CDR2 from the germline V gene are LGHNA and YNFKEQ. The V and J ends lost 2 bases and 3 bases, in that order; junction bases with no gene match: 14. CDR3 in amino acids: CASSQTWTGMGGANEKLFF. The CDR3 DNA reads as TGTGCCAGCAGCCAAACTTGGACAGGGATGGGGGGGGCTAATGAAAAACTGTTTTTT.

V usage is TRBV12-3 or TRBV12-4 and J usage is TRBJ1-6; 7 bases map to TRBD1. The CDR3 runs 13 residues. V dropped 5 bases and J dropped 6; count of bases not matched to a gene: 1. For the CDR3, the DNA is TGTGCCAGCAGTGGACAGGTTAATTCACCCCTCCACTTT. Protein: CASSGQVNSPLHF.

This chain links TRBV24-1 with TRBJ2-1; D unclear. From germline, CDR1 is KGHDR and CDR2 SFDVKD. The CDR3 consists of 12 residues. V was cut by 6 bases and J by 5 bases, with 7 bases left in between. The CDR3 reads CATSRQDNEQFF. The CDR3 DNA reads TGTGCCACCAGTCGGCAGGACAATGAGCAGTTCTTC.